These 3 T cell receptor beta chains originate from one sample sequenced in a study of blood T cells in healthy people across ages. The authors ran a second PCR of roughly 7 to 11 cycles using a sample-barcoded 5' primer and a J-beta primer mix. TCRdb recomputed calls from the 5' RACE reads with MiXCR, one row per CDR3 protein. The sample lists 600,000 to 1,000,000 distinct CDR3 sequences, approximately 25% occurring once. This sample also belongs to another study, concerning T cells of mothers and their children.

Source material: blood. The receptor source for this set is a boy aged 5-17 years in good health.

This chain connects TRBV5-1 to TRBJ2-1, with D unresolved. The CDR3 sequence is 16 residues long. V lost 0 bases and J lost 0, with 10 bases in between. CDR1 SGHRS and CDR2 YFSETQ come from the germline V gene. CDR3 DNA: TGCGCCAGCAGCTTGGCGGCAGAAGACTCCTACAATGAGCAGTTCTTC. It yields the protein CASSLAAEDSYNEQFF.

This clonotype appeared many times. The genes are TRBV11-2 and TRBJ2-4, with 8 bases lining up with TRBD1. V lost 0 bases to trimming and J lost 6 bases; unmatched junction nucleotides: 1. The CDR3 extends over 14 amino acids. Germline V gene lookup returns CDR1 SGHAT and CDR2 FQNNGV. Written as DNA, the CDR3 is TGTGCCAGCAGCTTAGAACAGGGGGGAAACATTCAGTACTTC. It is translated as CASSLEQGGNIQYF.

This clonotype has just a few counts. The chain combines TRBV28 with TRBJ1-4; tentative D call: TRBD1 (6 bases). The CDR3 totals 15 residues. Germline V lookup: CDR1 MDHEN, CDR2 SYDVKM. With 5 bases removed from V and 1 base from J, the gap between germline ends came to 11 bases. CDR3 residues: CASSPGGRTNEKLFF. DNA for the CDR3: TGTGCCAGCAGTCCGGGGGGGCGAACTAATGAAAAACTGTTTTTT.